This entry lists 15 T cell receptor beta chains sequenced from one sample in a study of cytomegalovirus exposure and HLA in healthy donors. PCR employed 60 Vbeta and 13 Jbeta primers. Method: immunoSEQ multiplex PCR; TCRdb's copy keeps in-frame clones and lacks some. The sample yields some 80,000 clones, around 85% seen once. Input material: PBMCs. The receptors were sampled from a human donor in good health.

This sequence joins TRBV28 and TRBJ1-2; possible D gene TRBD1, 5 bases. CDR1 is MDHEN and CDR2 is SYDVKM in the germline V gene. Deletions cut 3 bases from V and 8 bases from J, with 16 bases between. The CDR3 has 14 amino acids. The CDR3 here is CASSFGGTYCGYTF. CDR3 DNA sequence: TGTGCCAGCAGTTTCGGGGGTACTTACTGCGGCTACACCTTC.

V gene TRBV18 combines with J gene TRBJ2-1; no reliable D call. The germline V gene encodes CDR1 KGHSH and CDR2 LQKENI. This CDR3 has 15 residues. V was trimmed by 6 bases and J by 5 bases, leaving 17 bases between them. CDR3 residues: CASSQQRSQNNEQFF. The CDR3, as DNA: TGTGCCAGCTCCCAGCAGCGTTCCCAAAACAATGAGCAGTTCTTC.

This clone has ten or more counts. The V call is TRBV6-5, the J call TRBJ2-7; the D is unclear. The length of the CDR3 is 13 residues. V lost 4 bases and J lost 7, with 14 bases in between. Germline CDR1 and CDR2: MNHEY and SVGAGI. DNA for the CDR3: TGTGCCAGCAGTTTTGACTTGACGGGTGAGCAGTACTTC. Amino acids: CASSFDLTGEQYF.

The chain recombines TRBV5-1 with TRBJ2-5; maybe TRBD1 (6 bases). The germline V gene encodes CDR1 SGHRS and CDR2 YFSETQ. The CDR3 has 14 residues. Trimming removed 0 bases at V and 4 bases at J, with 10 bases between. CDR3 coding DNA: TGCGCCAGCAGCTTGGGGGGGCAGAGAGAGACCCAGTACTTC. Protein product: CASSLGGQRETQYF.

This clone was counted only a few times. The chain employs TRBV29-1 and TRBJ2-4; 11 bases map to TRBD1. The end of the DNA fits TRBJ2-7 better, so the J call may be wrong. The CDR3 has 13 residues. From germline, CDR1 is SQVTM and CDR2 ANQGSEA. CDR3 in DNA: TGCAGCACTACCGGGACAGGGGGTTACGAGCAGTACTTC. Encoded protein: CSTTGTGGYEQYF.

This rearrangement joins TRBV4-1 to TRBJ1-4; D unresolved. Trimming shortened V by 7 bases and J by 7 bases, and 4 bases separated the two germline ends. The length of the CDR3 is 10 residues. CDR1 and CDR2 (germline): MGHRA, YSYEKL. The CDR3 nucleotides read TGCGCCAGCATCATTGAAAAACTGTTTTTT. This sequence encodes CASIIEKLFF.

This chain connects TRBV10-3 to TRBJ2-2; D perhaps matches TRBD2 (6 bases). Germline CDR1 ENHRY, CDR2 SYGVKD. This CDR3 has 15 residues. The V gene lost 3 bases and the J gene lost 4 bases, with 12 bases spanning the gap. CDR3 DNA: TGTGCCATCAGTGACGGCGGGGAGCTCACCGGGGAGCTGTTTTTT. It is translated as CAISDGGELTGELFF.

The CDR3 sequence: CASSLTSHSQETQYF. The CDR3 DNA reads as TGTGCCAGCAGCCTTACATCCCACAGCCAAGAGACCCAGTACTTC. The genes are TRBV4-2 and TRBJ2-5; D unresolved. Germline V lookup: CDR1 LGHNA, CDR2 YNFKEQ. The CDR3 sequence is 15 residues long. Trimming removed 4 bases from V and 1 base from J, with 13 bases in between.

The chain combines TRBV6-1 with TRBJ1-2; D gene uncertain. The ends were cut back, 2 bases at V and 8 bases at J, with 6 bases in the middle. This CDR3 region has 11 residues. The germline gives CDR1 MNHNS, CDR2 SASEGT. CDR3 sequence (DNA): TGTGCCAGCAGTGAATGGGCGGGCTACACCTTC. Translating it yields CASSEWAGYTF.

The chain couples TRBV7-9 to TRBJ1-4; 7 positions match TRBD1. CDR1 is SEHNR, CDR2 FQNEAQ, per germline (reference sequence). After removal of 5 bases from V and 6 bases from J, the junction contained 6 bases not matched to a gene. The CDR3 loop spans 14 amino acids. Here the CDR3 DNA reads TGTGCCAGCAGCCGGATGGGGACAGATGAAAAACTGTTTTTT. It translates to CASSRMGTDEKLFF.

V and J are TRBV15 and TRBJ1-3; unclear D gene. The V end was cut by 5 bases, the J end by 4 bases, with 12 bases between. The CDR3 spans 14 residues. The germline V gene has CDR1 LNHNV and CDR2 YYDKDF (reference sequence). The CDR3 bases are TGTGCCACCAGCTCCAGCGAGGTGGGAAACACCATATATTTT. It specifies CATSSSEVGNTIYF.

V gene TRBV6-5 combines with J gene TRBJ2-1, with a possible D match to TRBD1 (6 bases). The CDR3 loop spans 15 amino acids. Germline CDR1 reads MNHEY; CDR2 reads SVGAGI. Trimming cost V 3 bases and J 0 bases, with 9 bases left between them. This CDR3 is CASSYGQSSYNEQFF. CDR3 sequence (DNA): TGTGCCAGCAGTTATGGACAGAGCTCCTACAATGAGCAGTTCTTC.

The chain uses TRBV15 and TRBJ1-5, with a possible D match to TRBD1 (6 bases). Looked up from germline, CDR1 is LNHNV and CDR2 is YYDKDF (reference sequence). The V and J ends lost 5 bases and 7 bases respectively, with 12 bases between them. The CDR3 consists of 13 residues. Here the CDR3 reads CATSPRGWQPQHF. The CDR3 region has the DNA TGTGCCACCAGCCCCAGGGGATGGCAGCCCCAGCATTTT.

The chain links TRBV6-5 to TRBJ2-1, with 8 bases matching TRBD1. The V gene's germline CDR1 is MNHEY and CDR2 SVGAGI. Germline trimming cut 8 bases from V and 0 bases from J; bases unmatched to any gene: 6. This CDR3 comprises 15 residues. CDR3 sequence: CASGLDRASYNEQFF. In DNA form, the CDR3 reads TGTGCCAGCGGACTGGACAGGGCCTCCTACAATGAGCAGTTCTTC.

V gene TRBV5-1 combines with J gene TRBJ2-1; maybe TRBD1 (5 bases). This CDR3 spans 15 amino acids. Germline V CDR1 and CDR2: SGHRS, YFSETQ. Trimming removed 2 bases from V and 5 bases from J, with 14 bases in between. CDR3: CASSFGPPRDNEQFF. The CDR3, as DNA: TGCGCCAGCAGCTTCGGACCCCCCAGGGACAATGAGCAGTTCTTC.